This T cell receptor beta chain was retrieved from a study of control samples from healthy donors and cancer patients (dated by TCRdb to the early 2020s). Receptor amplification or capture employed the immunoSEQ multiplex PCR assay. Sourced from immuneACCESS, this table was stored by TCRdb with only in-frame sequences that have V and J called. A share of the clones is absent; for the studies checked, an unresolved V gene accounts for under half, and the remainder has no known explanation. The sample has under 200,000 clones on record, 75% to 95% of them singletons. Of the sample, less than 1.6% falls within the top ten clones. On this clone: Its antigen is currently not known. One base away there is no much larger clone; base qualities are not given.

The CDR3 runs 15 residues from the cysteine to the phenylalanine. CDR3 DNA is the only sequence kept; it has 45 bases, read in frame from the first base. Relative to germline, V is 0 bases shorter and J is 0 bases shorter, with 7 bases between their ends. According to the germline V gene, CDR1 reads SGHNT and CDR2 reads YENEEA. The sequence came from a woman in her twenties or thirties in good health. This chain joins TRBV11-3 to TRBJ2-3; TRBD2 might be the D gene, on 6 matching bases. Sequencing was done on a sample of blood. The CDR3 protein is CASSLEGGSTDTQYF. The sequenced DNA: TGTGCCAGCAGCTTAGAGGGGGGAAGCACAGATACGCAGTATTTT.